The rows below give T cell receptor beta chains drawn from one sample of a study of monozygotic twins with inflammatory bowel disease. TCRdb re-called the 5' RACE reads and shows each CDR3 protein once, DNA omitted. The sample spans 150,000 to 200,000 distinct CDR3 sequences; the ten largest clones claim approximately 7.4%. The specimen was blood. Receptor source: a human donor with ulcerative colitis or Crohn's disease, or a healthy co-twin of an affected twin (not recorded which). CDR3s include the opening cysteine and the closing phenylalanine or tryptophan.

len	v_gene	j_gene	CDR3aa
16	TRBV5-1	TRBJ2-2	CASSSGPGLTTGELFF
15	TRBV18	TRBJ2-7	CASSPVWTGDYEQYF
16	TRBV5-5	TRBJ2-2	CASSARDRAHTGELFF
14	TRBV25-1	TRBJ1-3	CASSEWGSGNTIYF
16	TRBV2	TRBJ2-2	CASSVIAGRNTGELFF
13	TRBV20-1	TRBJ2-1	CSASGTSANEQFF
15	TRBV11-2	TRBJ2-1	CASSLGVRGALEQFF
13	TRBV6-5	TRBJ2-1	CASSYVRGNEQFF
14	TRBV5-5	TRBJ2-1	CASSQKGGPNEQFF
16	TRBV20-1	TRBJ2-2	CSARQGKTLKTGELFF
14	TRBV12-5	TRBJ2-3	CASSSQGASDTQYF
14	TRBV30	TRBJ1-1	CAWSVISGGTEAFF
15	TRBV15	TRBJ1-6	CATSRDRKYNSSLHF
16	TRBV6-1	TRBJ2-1	CASRTGTSGFYNEQFF
11	TRBV2	TRBJ2-5	CASKRTETQYF
11	TRBV20-1	TRBJ2-7	CSAKGGYEQYF
14	TRBV7-3	TRBJ1-1	CASSRGQQNTEAFF
16	TRBV6-1	TRBJ2-3	CASSGLRGGAIDTQYF
13	TRBV5-1	TRBJ2-2	CASSLEMAGELFF
15	TRBV30	TRBJ1-5	CAWSVGQASNQPQHF
14	TRBV28	TRBJ2-7	CASSMGDRSYEQYF
14	TRBV20-1	TRBJ2-7	CSVVPEGAPYEQYF
13	TRBV5-1	TRBJ1-1	CASSSGQNTEAFF
14	TRBV20-1	TRBJ1-1	CSARDWAANTEAFF
16	TRBV7-6	TRBJ2-1	CASSLTRQGASNEQFF
16	TRBV4-1	TRBJ2-7	CASSQDLPPARGEQYF
13	TRBV6-1	TRBJ1-3	CASSPQAGDTIYF
12	TRBV5-1	TRBJ1-6	CASSGLDSPLHF
13	TRBV30	TRBJ2-3	CAYAGGDTDTQYF
16	TRBV5-1	TRBJ2-7	CASSPQSGGLSYEQYF
16	TRBV7-2	TRBJ2-3	CASSLTSGRGTDTQYF
14	TRBV19	TRBJ2-6	CASSIGSGANVLTF
15	TRBV7-9	TRBJ1-1	CASSLAPNRGTEAFF
14	TRBV6-1	TRBJ2-7	CASTGRIKSYEQYF
15	TRBV5-5	TRBJ1-4	CASSNRDRVAEKLFF
13	TRBV2	TRBJ1-2	CASGYRDASGYTF
15	TRBV11-2	TRBJ2-7	CASSLDRGPNYEQYF
16	TRBV24-1	TRBJ2-1	CATSDSGLGEGNEQFF